This T cell receptor (beta chain) was sequenced during a study of T cell repertoires in cytomegalovirus infection. Study context: Indications came from public TCR beta signatures; they pointed to CMV infection and to a matching HLA type. Study observations and caveats: The study found HLA-C-restricted CMV-specific TCR beta clonotypes dominating the ex vivo response. The cumulative frequency of public TCR beta families distinguished individuals who carried CMV together with the relevant HLA.

TCRdb analysed the reads with MiXCR anew, one entry per CDR3 protein. In the table there are about 920,000 distinct CDR3 sequences, approximately 33% of which are singletons. This clonotype has a handful of counts. Antigen: not known. Germline-derived CDR1 and CDR2 are SGHVS and FQNEAQ. The CDR3 extends over 18 amino acids. After removal of 5 bases from V and 3 bases from J, the junction contained 17 bases not matched to a gene. The sequenced sample was cultured CD8+ T cells from PBMCs, obtained from culture after CMV antigen stimulation. This TCR came from a human donor in good health (CMV status not recorded). Some clones in this sample may be carry-over from other donors' samples. This sequence joins TRBV7-8 and TRBJ1-2, with TRBD1 matching 8 bases. As DNA, the CDR3 is TGTGCCAGCAGCCCAACCCGGACAGGGCCCATTATGGACTATGGCTACACCTTC. The encoded protein is CASSPTRTGPIMDYGYTF.